The present T cell receptor (beta chain) was sequenced within a study of PD-1 blockade in classical Hodgkin lymphoma. Findings of the study overall: Complete responders started with a diversity level that resembled newly diagnosed patients at baseline. Newly diagnosed patients had baseline TCR diversity that was reportedly lower than that of healthy donors. Nivolumab initiated under 1 year post-ASCT led to patient exclusion.

From germline, CDR1 is GTSNPN and CDR2 SVGIG (reference sequence). The CDR3 is made up of 14 amino acids. Trimming left V 4 bases short and J 2 bases short, with 14 bases between. All patients experienced relapse after autologous stem cell transplantation, and brentuximab vedotin exposure was variable. Complete response, partial response or progressive disease made up the best responses. Libraries were prepared by immunoSEQ multiplex PCR; TCRdb keeps only in-frame clonotypes and omits some of them. Of 95,000 to 100,000 clones in the sample, around 89% were seen once. As to this clone: The antigen is unknown.

This sequence originates from a human donor with classical Hodgkin lymphoma. This material consisted of peripheral blood mononuclear cells (PBMCs), taken before the second cycle of nivolumab. The chain recombines TRBV30 with TRBJ2-5; D uncertain. CDR3 protein: CAWTSLSRQETQYF. The CDR3 DNA follows: TGTGCCTGGACCTCCCTTAGTAGGCAAGAGACCCAGTACTTC.